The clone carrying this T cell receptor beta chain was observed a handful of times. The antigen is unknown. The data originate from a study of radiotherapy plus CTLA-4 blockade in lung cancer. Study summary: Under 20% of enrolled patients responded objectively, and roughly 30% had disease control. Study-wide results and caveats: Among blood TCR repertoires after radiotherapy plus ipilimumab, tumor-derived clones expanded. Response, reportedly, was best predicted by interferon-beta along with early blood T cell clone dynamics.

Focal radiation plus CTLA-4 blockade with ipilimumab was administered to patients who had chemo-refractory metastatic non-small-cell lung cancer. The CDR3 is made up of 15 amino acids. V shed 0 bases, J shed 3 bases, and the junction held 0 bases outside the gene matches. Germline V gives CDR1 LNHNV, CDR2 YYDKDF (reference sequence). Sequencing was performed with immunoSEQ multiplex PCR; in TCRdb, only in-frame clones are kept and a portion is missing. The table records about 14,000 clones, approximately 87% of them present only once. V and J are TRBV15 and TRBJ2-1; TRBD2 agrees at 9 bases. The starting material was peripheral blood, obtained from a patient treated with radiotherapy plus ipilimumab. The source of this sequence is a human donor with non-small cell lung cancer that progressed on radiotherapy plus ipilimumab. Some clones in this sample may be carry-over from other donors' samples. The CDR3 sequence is CATSRETSGYNEQFF. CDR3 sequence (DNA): TGTGCCACCAGCAGAGAGACTAGCGGCTACAATGAGCAGTTCTTC.